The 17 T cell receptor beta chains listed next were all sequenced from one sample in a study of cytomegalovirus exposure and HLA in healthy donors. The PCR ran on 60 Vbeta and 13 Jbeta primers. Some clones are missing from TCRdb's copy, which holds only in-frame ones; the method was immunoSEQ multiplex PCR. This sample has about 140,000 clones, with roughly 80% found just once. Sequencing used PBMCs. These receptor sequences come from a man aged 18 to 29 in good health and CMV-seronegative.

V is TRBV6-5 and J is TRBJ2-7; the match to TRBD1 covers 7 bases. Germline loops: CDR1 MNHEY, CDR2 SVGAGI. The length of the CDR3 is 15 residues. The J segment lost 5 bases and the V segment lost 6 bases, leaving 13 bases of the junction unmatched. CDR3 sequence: CASRRNRDRSHEQYF. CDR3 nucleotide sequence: TGTGCCAGCAGGAGAAACCGGGACAGATCCCACGAGCAGTACTTC.

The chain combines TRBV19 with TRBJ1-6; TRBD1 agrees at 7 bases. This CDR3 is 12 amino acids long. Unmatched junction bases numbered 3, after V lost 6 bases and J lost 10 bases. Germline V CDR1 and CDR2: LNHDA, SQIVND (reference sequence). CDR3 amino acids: CASRRQGSPLHF. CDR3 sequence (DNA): TGTGCCAGTAGAAGACAGGGCTCACCCCTCCACTTT. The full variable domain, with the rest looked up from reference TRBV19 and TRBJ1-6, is DGGITQSPKYLFRKEGQNVTLSCEQNLNHDAMYWYRQDPGQGLRLIYYSQIVNDFQKGDIAEGYSVSREKKESFPLTVTSAQKNPTAFYLCASRRQGSPLHFGNGTRLTVT.

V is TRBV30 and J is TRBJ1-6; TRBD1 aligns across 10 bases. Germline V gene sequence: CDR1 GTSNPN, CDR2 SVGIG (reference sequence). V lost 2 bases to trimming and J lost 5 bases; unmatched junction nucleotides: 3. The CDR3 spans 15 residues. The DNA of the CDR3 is TGTGCCTGGAGTCGGGGACAGGGGCATAATTCACCCCTCCACTTT. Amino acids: CAWSRGQGHNSPLHF. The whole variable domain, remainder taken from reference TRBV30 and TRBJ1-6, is SQTIHQWPATLVQPVGSPLSLECTVEGTSNPNLYWYRQAAGRGLQLLFYSVGIGQISSEVPQNLSASRPQDRQFILSSKKLLLSDSGFYLCAWSRGQGHNSPLHFGNGTRLTVT.

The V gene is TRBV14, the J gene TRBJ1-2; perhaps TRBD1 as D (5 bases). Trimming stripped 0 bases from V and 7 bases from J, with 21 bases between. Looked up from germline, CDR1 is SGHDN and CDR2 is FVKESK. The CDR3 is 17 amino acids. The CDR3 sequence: CASSQEEPGRGLGGYTF. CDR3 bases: TGTGCCAGCAGCCAAGAGGAACCCGGGAGGGGTTTGGGTGGCTACACCTTC.

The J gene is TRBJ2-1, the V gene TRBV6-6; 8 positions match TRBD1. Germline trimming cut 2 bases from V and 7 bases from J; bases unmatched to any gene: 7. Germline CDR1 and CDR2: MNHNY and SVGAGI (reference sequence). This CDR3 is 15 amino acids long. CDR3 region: CASSYAGTGRNEQFF. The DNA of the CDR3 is TGTGCCAGCAGTTACGCCGGGACAGGCCGTAATGAGCAGTTCTTC.

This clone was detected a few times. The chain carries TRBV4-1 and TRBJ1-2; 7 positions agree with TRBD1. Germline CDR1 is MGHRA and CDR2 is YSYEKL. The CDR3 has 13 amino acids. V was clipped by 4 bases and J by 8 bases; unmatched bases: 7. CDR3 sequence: CASSLQGDRGYTF. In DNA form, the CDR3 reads TGCGCCAGCAGCCTTCAGGGGGACCGCGGCTACACCTTC.

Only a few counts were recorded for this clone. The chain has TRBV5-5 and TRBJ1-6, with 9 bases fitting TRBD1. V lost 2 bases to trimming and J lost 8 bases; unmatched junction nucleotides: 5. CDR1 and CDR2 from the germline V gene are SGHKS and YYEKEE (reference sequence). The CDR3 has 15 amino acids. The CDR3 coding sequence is TGTGCCAGCAGCTTTGGGGACAGGGATTATTCACCCCTCCACTTT. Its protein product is CASSFGDRDYSPLHF.

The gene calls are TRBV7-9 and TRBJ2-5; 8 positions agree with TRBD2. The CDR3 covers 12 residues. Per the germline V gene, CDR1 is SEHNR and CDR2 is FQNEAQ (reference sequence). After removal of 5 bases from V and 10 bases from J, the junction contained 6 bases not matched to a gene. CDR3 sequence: CASSLMRGDQYF. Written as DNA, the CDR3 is TGTGCCAGCAGCCTCATGCGGGGGGACCAGTACTTC.

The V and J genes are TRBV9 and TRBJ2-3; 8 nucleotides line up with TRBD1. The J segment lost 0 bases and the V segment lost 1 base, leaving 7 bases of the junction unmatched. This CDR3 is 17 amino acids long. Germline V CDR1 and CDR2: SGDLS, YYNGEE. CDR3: CASSVLGRQGSTDTQYF. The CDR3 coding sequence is TGTGCCAGCAGCGTATTAGGCCGACAGGGGAGCACAGATACGCAGTATTTT.

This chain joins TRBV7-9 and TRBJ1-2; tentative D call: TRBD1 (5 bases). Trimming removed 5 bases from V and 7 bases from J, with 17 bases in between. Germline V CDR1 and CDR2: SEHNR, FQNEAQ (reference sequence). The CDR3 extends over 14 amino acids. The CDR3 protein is CASSRRGGAIGYTF. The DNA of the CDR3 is TGTGCCAGCAGCCGCCGCGGGGGAGCCATTGGCTACACCTTC.

The CDR3 region has the DNA TGTGCCAGCAGTTACTCCGGGACAGTTTATTACACTGAAGCTTTCTTT. This codes for CASSYSGTVYYTEAFF. The rearrangement links TRBV6-5 to TRBJ1-1; 7 bases align to TRBD1. Trimming cost V 0 bases and J 3 bases; bases outside gene matches: 7. Germline V gives CDR1 MNHEY, CDR2 SVGAGI. CDR3 length: 16 amino acids.

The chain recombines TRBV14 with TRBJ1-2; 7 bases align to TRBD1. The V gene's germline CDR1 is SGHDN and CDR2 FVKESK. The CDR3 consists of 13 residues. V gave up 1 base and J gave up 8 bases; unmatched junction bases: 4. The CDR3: CASSQVETGGYTF. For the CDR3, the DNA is TGTGCCAGCAGCCAAGTGGAGACAGGGGGCTACACCTTC.

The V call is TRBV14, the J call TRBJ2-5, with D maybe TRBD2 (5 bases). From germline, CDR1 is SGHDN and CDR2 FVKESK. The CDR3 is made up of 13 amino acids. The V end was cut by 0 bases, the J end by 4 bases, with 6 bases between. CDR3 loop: CASSQDRGETQYF. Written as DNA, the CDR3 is TGTGCCAGCAGCCAAGATCGGGGAGAGACCCAGTACTTC.

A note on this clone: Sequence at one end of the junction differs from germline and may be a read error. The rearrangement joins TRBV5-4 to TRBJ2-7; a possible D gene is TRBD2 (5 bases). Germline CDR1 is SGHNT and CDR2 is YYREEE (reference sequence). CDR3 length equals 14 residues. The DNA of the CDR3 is TGTGCCAGCAGCTTGGAAACTAGGTCCTACGGGCAGTACTTC. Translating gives CASSLETRSYGQYF.

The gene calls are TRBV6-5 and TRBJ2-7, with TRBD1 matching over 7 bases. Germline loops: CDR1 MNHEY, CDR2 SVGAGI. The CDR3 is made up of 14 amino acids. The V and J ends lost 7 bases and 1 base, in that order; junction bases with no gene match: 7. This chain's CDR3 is CASTRTGVSYEQYF. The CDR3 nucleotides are TGTGCCAGCACCAGGACAGGCGTATCCTACGAGCAGTACTTC.

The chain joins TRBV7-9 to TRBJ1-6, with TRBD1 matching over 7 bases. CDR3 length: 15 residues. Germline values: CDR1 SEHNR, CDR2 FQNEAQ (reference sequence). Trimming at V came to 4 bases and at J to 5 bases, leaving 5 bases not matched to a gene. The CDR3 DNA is TGTGCCAGCAGCTCCCGACAGGGAGATAATTCACCCCTCCACTTT. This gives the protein CASSSRQGDNSPLHF.

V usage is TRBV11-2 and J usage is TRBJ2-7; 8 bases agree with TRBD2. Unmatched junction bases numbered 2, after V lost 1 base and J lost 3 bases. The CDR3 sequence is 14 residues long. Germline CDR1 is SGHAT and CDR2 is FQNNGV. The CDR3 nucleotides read TGTGCCAGCAGCTTAGGGCGGGGGGACTACGAGCAGTACTTC. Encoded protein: CASSLGRGDYEQYF.